Listed below are T cell receptor beta chains from one sample, sequenced in a study of blood T cells in healthy people across ages. TCRdb processed the 5' RACE reads anew with MiXCR; each CDR3 protein has one entry. The sample carries 600,000 to 900,000 distinct CDR3 sequences, 20% to 30% recorded once. The same sample was also studied in work on T cells of mothers and their children.

The material sequenced was blood. These TCRs come from a boy aged 5-17 years in good health. Each CDR3 is given with its conserved first and last residue. The order of the fields is D gene, J gene, V gene, clone size, CDR3 protein. The D gene is left open where the match is weak. The listing skips clone size in some rows; elsewhere it reads once, few, many or a size class.

>TRBD1|TRBJ2-7|TRBV20-1|.
CSAGKTGNYEQYF
>.|TRBJ2-5|TRBV4-1|few
CASSQEAAGKIETQYF
>.|TRBJ2-7|TRBV20-1|.
CSASSAGGNEQYF
>TRBD1|TRBJ1-2|TRBV5-5|few
CASSSPGTGLGYTF
>TRBD2|TRBJ2-1|TRBV7-2|.
CASSLGWRGGINEQFF
>.|TRBJ1-5|TRBV6-1|few
CASSERQVRQPQHF
>.|TRBJ1-4|TRBV2|.
CASKKDIYSEKLFF
>TRBD1|TRBJ2-2|TRBV6-5|.
CASSYGGQISTGELFF
>.|TRBJ2-5|TRBV5-1|few
CASSLDGGARETQYF
>.|TRBJ2-5|TRBV12-5|few
CASGFPHWAGTQETQYF
>.|TRBJ2-7|TRBV24-1|.
CATSSRVAYEQYF
>TRBD2|TRBJ2-5|TRBV20-1|few
CSARASWGDLAGHIETQYF
>TRBD2|.|TRBV12-3/TRBV12-4|few
CASRQILAGGRNEQFF
>.|TRBJ1-4|TRBV11-2|once
CASSPGRQVNEKLFF
>.|TRBJ2-2|TRBV10-3|few
CAIRGDGGFNTGELFF
>TRBD2|.|TRBV6-6|few
CASSWRTSGDEQFF
>.|TRBJ2-3|TRBV18|few
CASSPEVTQYF
>TRBD2|TRBJ2-3|TRBV13|few
CASRKEAGGLPDTQYF